Below are 9 T cell receptor beta chains sequenced from a single sample in a study of Graves' ophthalmopathy and Graves' hyperthyroidism. For repertoire sequencing, the TCR beta CDR3 regions were amplified from RNA transcripts. RT-PCR in the first round used HTBI primers; a second-round multiplex PCR followed. One entry per CDR3 protein results from TCRdb running MiXCR on the multiplex PCR reads. The top ten clones hold around 10% of a sample with 210,000 or so distinct CDR3 sequences, roughly 27% of them seen once. Sequencing was carried out using peripheral blood. The receptors here all came from a man in his forties or fifties with Graves' ophthalmopathy.

The table lists this clonotype with many counts. The rearrangement uses TRBV4-3 and TRBJ2-5; TRBD1 or TRBD2 may be the D gene (5 bases each). The CDR3 sequence is 15 residues long. Germline loops: CDR1 LGHNA, CDR2 YSLEER. Trimming shortened V by 1 base and J by 4 bases, and 13 bases separated the two germline ends. CDR3 region: CASSQGGTTGETQYF. The CDR3, as DNA: TGCGCCAGCAGCCAAGGAGGGACCACAGGAGAGACCCAGTACTTC.

CDR3 nucleotides: TGCAGTGCGAGGGGACCGGGGGACTACGAGCAGTACTTC. Its protein is CSARGPGDYEQYF. V gene TRBV20-1 combines with J gene TRBJ2-7; a possible D gene is TRBD2 (6 bases). The germline V gene encodes CDR1 DFQATT and CDR2 SNEGSKA (reference sequence). The length of the CDR3 is 13 residues. Between the trimmed V and J ends, which lost 6 bases and 3 bases, there was a span of 15 bases.

This clonotype was seen many times. The chain uses TRBV5-1 and TRBJ2-7, with 8 nucleotides matching TRBD2. Trimming cost V 4 bases and J 5 bases; bases outside gene matches: 14. Germline CDR1 is SGHRS and CDR2 is YFSETQ. The CDR3 has 16 residues. The CDR3 spells CASSRWMAAGVDEQYF. The CDR3 nucleotides are TGCGCCAGCAGCAGGTGGATGGCAGCGGGAGTTGACGAGCAGTACTTC.

This clonotype was observed many times. This sequence joins TRBV4-3 and TRBJ2-5, with D unresolved. Germline lookup yields CDR1 LGHNA and CDR2 YSLEER. V lost 0 bases and J lost 0, with 8 bases in between. This CDR3 region has 15 residues. The CDR3 sequence: CASSQEISYQETQYF. Here the CDR3 DNA reads TGCGCCAGCAGCCAAGAAATCTCGTACCAAGAGACCCAGTACTTC.

The chain joins TRBV28 to TRBJ1-5, with D perhaps matching TRBD1 (6 bases). V was cut by 5 bases and J by 0 bases, with 17 bases left in between. This CDR3 is built from 17 residues. Germline loops: CDR1 MDHEN, CDR2 SYDVKM. The DNA for the CDR3 is TGTGCCAGCAGTCCAACAGGGTTGGGGTATAGCAATCAGCCCCAGCATTTT. Translating it yields CASSPTGLGYSNQPQHF. The whole variable domain, remainder taken from reference TRBV28 and TRBJ1-5, is DVKVTQSSRYLVKRTGEKVFLECVQDMDHENMFWYRQDPGLGLRLIYFSYDVKMKEKGDIPEGYSVSREKKERFSLILESASTNQTSMYLCASSPTGLGYSNQPQHFGDGTRLSIL.

This clonotype occurred many times. The chain combines TRBV9 with TRBJ2-2, with 11 bases aligning to TRBD1. V dropped 3 bases and J dropped 1; count of bases not matched to a gene: 2. Germline V gene lookup returns CDR1 SGDLS and CDR2 YYNGEE. The CDR3 is 16 residues long. DNA for the CDR3: TGTGCCAGCAGCGGGACAGGGGGCGGGAACACCGGGGAGCTGTTTTTT. Its translation is CASSGTGGGNTGELFF.

At least ten counts were recorded for this clonotype. The genes are TRBV12-3 or TRBV12-4 and TRBJ2-7, with 8 bases identical to TRBD1. CDR3 length: 16 amino acids. The junction had 9 bases not matched to a gene; V was cut back by 2 bases and J by 3 bases. The chain's CDR3 is CASSLTDRGRDYEQYF. CDR3 coding DNA: TGTGCCAGCAGTTTAACCGACAGGGGACGGGACTACGAGCAGTACTTC.

This clonotype occurred many times. V is TRBV28 and J is TRBJ2-2; perhaps TRBD1 as D (6 bases). In germline, CDR1 is MDHEN, CDR2 SYDVKM. The length of the CDR3 is 16 residues. Trimming cost V 3 bases and J 4 bases, with 15 bases left between them. CDR3 DNA: TGTGCCAGCAGTTTTATGACAGGCTGGGCCACCGGGGAGCTGTTTTTT. This translates into CASSFMTGWATGELFF.

The table lists this clonotype with many counts. DNA of the CDR3: TGTGCCCTATTGGTCCAGGGTCCCAAGAACACTGAAGCTTTCTTT. Translation: CALLVQGPKNTEAFF. The gene calls are TRBV28 and TRBJ1-1; D perhaps matches TRBD1 (5 bases). Between the trimmed V and J ends, which lost 11 bases and 1 base, there was a span of 20 bases. This CDR3 contains 15 residues. From germline, CDR1 is MDHEN and CDR2 SYDVKM.